This T cell receptor beta chain emerged from a study of response to subunit inactivated influenza vaccine. Study findings and constraints: The authors offered the suggestion that each seasonal influenza vaccination recruits few new T cells.

Germline V gene data show CDR1 as KGHSH and CDR2 as LQKENI. The length of the CDR3 is 14 residues. Remarks on this clonotype: As yet, its antigen is unknown. A much larger clone lies a single base off, so this may be a read error.

TCRdb analysed the RT-PCR reads with MiXCR anew, one entry per CDR3 protein. The sample lists hundreds of thousands of distinct CDR3 sequences; 14% were seen once. The rearrangement links TRBV18 to TRBJ1-1, with 8 nucleotides matching TRBD1. This TCR came from a man in his forties or fifties who received an inactivated influenza vaccine. This material consisted of PBMCs from blood, taken around 15 days before vaccination. For the CDR3, the DNA is TGTGACAGCTCACCACAGGGGGTGAACACTGAAGCTTTCTTT. Residues: CDSSPQGVNTEAFF.